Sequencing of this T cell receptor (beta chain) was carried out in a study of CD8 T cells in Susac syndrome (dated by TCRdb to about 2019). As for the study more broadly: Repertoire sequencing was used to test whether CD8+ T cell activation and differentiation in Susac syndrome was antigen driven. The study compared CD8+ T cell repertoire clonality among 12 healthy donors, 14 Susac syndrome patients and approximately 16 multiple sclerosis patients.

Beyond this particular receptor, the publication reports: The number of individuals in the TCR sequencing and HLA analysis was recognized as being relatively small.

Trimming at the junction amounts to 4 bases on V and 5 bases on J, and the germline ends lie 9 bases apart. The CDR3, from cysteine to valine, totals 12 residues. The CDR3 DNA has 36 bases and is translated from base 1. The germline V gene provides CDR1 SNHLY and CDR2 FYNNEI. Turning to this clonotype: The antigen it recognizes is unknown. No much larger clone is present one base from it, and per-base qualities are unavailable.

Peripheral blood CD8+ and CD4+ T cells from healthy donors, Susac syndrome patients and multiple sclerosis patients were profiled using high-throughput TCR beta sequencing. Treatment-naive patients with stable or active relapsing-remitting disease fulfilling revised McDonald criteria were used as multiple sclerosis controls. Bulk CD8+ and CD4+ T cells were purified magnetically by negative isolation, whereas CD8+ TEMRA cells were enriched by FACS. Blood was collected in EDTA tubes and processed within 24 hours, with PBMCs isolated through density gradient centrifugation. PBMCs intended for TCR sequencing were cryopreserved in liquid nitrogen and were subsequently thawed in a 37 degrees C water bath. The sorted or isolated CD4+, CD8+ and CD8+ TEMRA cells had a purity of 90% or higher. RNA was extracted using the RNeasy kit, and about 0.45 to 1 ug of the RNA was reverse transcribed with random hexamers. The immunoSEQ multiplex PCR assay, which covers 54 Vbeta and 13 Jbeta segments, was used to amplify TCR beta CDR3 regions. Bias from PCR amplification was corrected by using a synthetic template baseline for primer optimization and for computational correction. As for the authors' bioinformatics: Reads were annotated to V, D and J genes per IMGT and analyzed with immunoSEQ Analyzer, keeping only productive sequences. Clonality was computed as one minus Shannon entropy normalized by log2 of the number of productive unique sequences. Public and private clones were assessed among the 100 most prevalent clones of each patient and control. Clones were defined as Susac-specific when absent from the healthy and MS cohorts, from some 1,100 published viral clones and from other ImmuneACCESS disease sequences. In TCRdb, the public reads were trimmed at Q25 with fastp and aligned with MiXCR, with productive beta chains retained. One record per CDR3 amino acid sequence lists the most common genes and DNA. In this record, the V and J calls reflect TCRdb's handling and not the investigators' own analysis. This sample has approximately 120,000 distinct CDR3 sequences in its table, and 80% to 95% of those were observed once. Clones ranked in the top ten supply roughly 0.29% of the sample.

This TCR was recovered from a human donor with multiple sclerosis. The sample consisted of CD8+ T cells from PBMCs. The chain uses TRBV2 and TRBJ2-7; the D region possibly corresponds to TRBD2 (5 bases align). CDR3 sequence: CASSGELHEQYV. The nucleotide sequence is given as TGTGCCAGCAGTGGGGAGCTCCACGAGCAGTACGTC.